The rows below give T cell receptor beta chains drawn from one sample of a study of CD8 T cells in Susac syndrome. TCRdb independently ran MiXCR on the immunoSEQ multiplex PCR reads; one entry per CDR3 protein. Counted here are hundreds of thousands of distinct CDR3 sequences, around 85% occurring once; the ten biggest clones make up about 0.12%. The source material was CD8+ T cells from PBMCs. The receptors were gathered from a human donor with multiple sclerosis. Both conserved end residues are part of each CDR3. The order of the fields is V gene, CDR3 length, clone size, D gene, J gene, CDR3 protein, CDR3 DNA. D genes are given only for firm matches. Size tells how often a clone was seen (once, few, many) or the class of an expanded clone, and some rows leave it out.

v_call: TRBV27; cdr3_length: 15; clone_size: .; d_call: TRBD2; j_call: TRBJ2-1; cdr3_aa: CASIAFGTTNDEQFF; cdr3_nt: TGTGCCAGCATCGCGTTCGGGACTACAAACGATGAGCAGTTCTTC
v_call: TRBV19; cdr3_length: 13; clone_size: .; d_call: .; j_call: TRBJ1-2; cdr3_aa: CASSMIEDYGYTF; cdr3_nt: TGTGCCAGTAGTATGATAGAGGACTATGGCTACACCTTC
v_call: TRBV5-4; cdr3_length: 14; clone_size: .; d_call: .; j_call: TRBJ2-4; cdr3_aa: CASSYTGGENIQYF; cdr3_nt: TGTGCCAGCAGTTATACCGGCGGAGAAAACATTCAGTACTTC
v_call: TRBV6-5; cdr3_length: 13; clone_size: .; d_call: .; j_call: TRBJ2-2; cdr3_aa: CASSYVRSGELFF; cdr3_nt: TGTGCCAGCAGTTACGTGAGGAGCGGGGAGCTGTTTTTT
v_call: TRBV10-3; cdr3_length: 15; clone_size: once; d_call: .; j_call: TRBJ2-7; cdr3_aa: CAISDGGSEIYEQYF; cdr3_nt: TGTGCCATCAGTGATGGGGGATCTGAAATCTACGAGCAGTACTTC
v_call: TRBV20-1; cdr3_length: 14; clone_size: .; d_call: TRBD2; j_call: TRBJ2-7; cdr3_aa: CSARVSGSSYEQYF; cdr3_nt: TGCAGTGCTAGAGTGAGCGGGAGCTCCTACGAGCAGTACTTC
v_call: TRBV15; cdr3_length: 14; clone_size: .; d_call: .; j_call: TRBJ2-7; cdr3_aa: CATSRAALGPGQYF; cdr3_nt: TGTGCCACCAGCAGAGCTGCCTTGGGGCCCGGGCAGTACTTC
v_call: TRBV5-5; cdr3_length: 15; clone_size: .; d_call: .; j_call: TRBJ1-4; cdr3_aa: CASRDEGVHNEKLFF; cdr3_nt: TGTGCCAGCAGGGACGAGGGGGTTCATAATGAAAAACTGTTTTTT
v_call: TRBV20-1; cdr3_length: 14; clone_size: .; d_call: TRBD2; j_call: TRBJ2-4; cdr3_aa: CSARGLAVKNIQYF; cdr3_nt: TGCAGTGCTAGAGGACTAGCGGTAAAAAACATTCAGTACTTC
v_call: TRBV6-2/TRBV6-3; cdr3_length: 16; clone_size: .; d_call: TRBD2; j_call: TRBJ2-7; cdr3_aa: CASSYSSLAGSYEQYF; cdr3_nt: TGTGCCAGCAGTTACTCGAGTCTAGCGGGCTCCTACGAGCAGTACTTC
v_call: TRBV28; cdr3_length: 15; clone_size: .; d_call: .; j_call: TRBJ1-1; cdr3_aa: CASSPSRGLWAEAFF; cdr3_nt: TGTGCCAGCAGTCCCAGCAGGGGCCTTTGGGCGGAAGCTTTCTTT
v_call: TRBV28; cdr3_length: 15; clone_size: .; d_call: .; j_call: TRBJ2-4; cdr3_aa: CASSPLPVAKNIQYF; cdr3_nt: TGTGCCAGCAGTCCCCTCCCCGTAGCCAAAAACATTCAGTACTTC
v_call: TRBV4-1; cdr3_length: 16; clone_size: .; d_call: TRBD2; j_call: TRBJ2-2; cdr3_aa: CASSHHLAGTAGELFF; cdr3_nt: TGCGCCAGCAGCCACCATCTAGCGGGGACGGCCGGGGAGCTGTTTTTT
v_call: TRBV11-2; cdr3_length: 15; clone_size: few; d_call: .; j_call: TRBJ2-6; cdr3_aa: CASSKAFSGANVLTF; cdr3_nt: TGTGCCAGCAGCAAAGCGTTCTCTGGGGCCAACGTCCTGACTTTC
v_call: TRBV6-1; cdr3_length: 15; clone_size: .; d_call: .; j_call: TRBJ1-3; cdr3_aa: CASSENISSGNTIYF; cdr3_nt: TGTGCCAGCAGTGAAAATATTAGCTCTGGAAACACCATATATTTT
v_call: TRBV28; cdr3_length: 17; clone_size: .; d_call: .; j_call: TRBJ2-5; cdr3_aa: CASSLLWSPLAGETQYF; cdr3_nt: TGTGCCAGCAGTTTATTGTGGTCTCCTCTTGCGGGAGAGACCCAGTACTTC
v_call: TRBV4-1; cdr3_length: 15; clone_size: .; d_call: .; j_call: TRBJ1-5; cdr3_aa: CASSQGDFSQQPQHF; cdr3_nt: TGCGCCAGCAGCCAAGGCGATTTTTCTCAGCAGCCCCAGCATTTT
v_call: TRBV30; cdr3_length: 14; clone_size: .; d_call: .; j_call: TRBJ2-7; cdr3_aa: CAWSVPGTPYEQYF; cdr3_nt: TGTGCCTGGAGTGTACCCGGGACACCCTACGAGCAGTACTTC
v_call: TRBV5-4; cdr3_length: 15; clone_size: .; d_call: TRBD1; j_call: TRBJ2-5; cdr3_aa: CASSPPGQSKETQYF; cdr3_nt: TGTGCCAGCAGCCCGCCGGGACAGTCCAAAGAGACCCAGTACTTC